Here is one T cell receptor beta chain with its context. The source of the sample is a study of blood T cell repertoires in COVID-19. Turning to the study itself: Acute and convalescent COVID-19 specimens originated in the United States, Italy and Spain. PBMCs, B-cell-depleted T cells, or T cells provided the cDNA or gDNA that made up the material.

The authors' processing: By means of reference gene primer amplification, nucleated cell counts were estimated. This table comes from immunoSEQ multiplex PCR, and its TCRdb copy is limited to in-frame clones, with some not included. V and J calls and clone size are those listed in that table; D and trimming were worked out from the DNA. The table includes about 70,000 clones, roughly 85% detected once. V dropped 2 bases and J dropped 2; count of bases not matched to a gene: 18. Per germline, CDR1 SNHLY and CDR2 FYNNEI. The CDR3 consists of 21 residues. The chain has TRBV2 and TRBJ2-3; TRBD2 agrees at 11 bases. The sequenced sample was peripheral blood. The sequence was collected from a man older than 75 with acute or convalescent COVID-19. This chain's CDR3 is CASSESIGLAGGSPHTDTQYF. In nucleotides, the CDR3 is TGTGCCAGCAGTGAAAGTATAGGGCTAGCGGGGGGATCCCCACACACAGATACGCAGTATTTT.